Listed here are 3 T cell receptor beta chains from one sample, sequenced in a study of cytomegalovirus exposure and HLA in healthy donors. Researchers ran the PCR with 60 Vbeta and 13 Jbeta primers. Clones were sequenced by immunoSEQ multiplex PCR, and TCRdb holds only the in-frame ones, with some missing. The repertoire includes some 55,000 clones, roughly 83% of them detected once, and over 1.5% sits in the top ten. Sequenced input: PBMCs. Every receptor here comes from a man aged 35-49 years in good health and CMV-seronegative.

This sequence joins TRBV28 and TRBJ1-5, with TRBD1 identical over 7 bases. Germline V CDR1 and CDR2: MDHEN, SYDVKM. V lost 3 bases and J lost 3; bases outside the gene matches: 5. This CDR3 region has 15 residues. The CDR3 region has the DNA TGTGCCAGCAGTTTGGGACAGTATTACAATCAGCCCCAGCATTTT. Protein: CASSLGQYYNQPQHF.

The V and J genes are TRBV27 and TRBJ2-1; D is uncertain. Germline CDR1 MNHEY, CDR2 SMNVEV (reference sequence). Trimming shortened V by 1 base and J by 4 bases, and 17 bases separated the two germline ends. The CDR3 has 17 residues. CDR3 region: CASSLLTTTGIYNEQFF. The DNA for the CDR3 is TGTGCCAGCAGTTTATTAACTACCACTGGTATATACAATGAGCAGTTCTTC.

The chain is built from TRBV6-4 and TRBJ2-3; 11 positions agree with TRBD2. With 5 bases clipped from V and 0 bases from J, the junction kept 4 bases outside the gene matches. CDR3 length: 16 residues. The germline V gene has CDR1 MRHNA and CDR2 SNTAGT. CDR3 nucleotide sequence: TGTGCCAGCAGTCAACTAGCGGGGGATAGCACAGATACGCAGTATTTT. It is translated as CASSQLAGDSTDTQYF.